This T cell receptor (beta chain) was sequenced in a study of shared clonotypes between healthy human individuals. Germline CDR1 GTSNPN, CDR2 SVGIG (reference sequence). V dropped 0 bases and J dropped 7; count of bases not matched to a gene: 9. The CDR3 contains 15 residues. The table came from immunoSEQ multiplex PCR; TCRdb's copy has only in-frame clones and leaves some out. The table records hundreds of thousands of clones, 76% of them present only once. This clone has more than one count but fewer than ten. This chain connects TRBV30 to TRBJ1-5, with 7 bases matching TRBD1. Material for sequencing was PBMCs. The source of this sequence is a woman between 35 and 50 years old in good health. Some clones in this sample may be carry-over from other donors' samples. The CDR3 region is CAWSVLSGGDQPQHF. The CDR3 nucleotides read TGTGCCTGGAGTGTACTATCAGGGGGGGACCAGCCCCAGCATTTT.